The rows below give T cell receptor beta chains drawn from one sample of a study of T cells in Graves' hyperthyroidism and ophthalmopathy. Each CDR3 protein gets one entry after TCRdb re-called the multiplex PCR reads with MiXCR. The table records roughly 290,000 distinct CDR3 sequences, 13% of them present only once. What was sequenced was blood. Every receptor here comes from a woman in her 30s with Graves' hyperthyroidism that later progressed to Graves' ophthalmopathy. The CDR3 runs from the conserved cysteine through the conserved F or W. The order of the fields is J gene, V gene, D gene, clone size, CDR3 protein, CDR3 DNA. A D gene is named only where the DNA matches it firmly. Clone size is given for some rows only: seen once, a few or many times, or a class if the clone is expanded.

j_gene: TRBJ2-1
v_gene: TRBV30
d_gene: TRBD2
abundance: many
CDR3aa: CAWSTSGEQFF
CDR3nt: TGTGCCTGGAGTACTAGCGGGGAGCAGTTCTTC

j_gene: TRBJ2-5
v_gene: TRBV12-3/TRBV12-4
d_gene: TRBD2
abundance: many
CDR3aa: CASSTTSVQETQYF
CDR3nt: TGTGCCAGCAGTACCACTAGCGTTCAAGAGACCCAGTACTTC

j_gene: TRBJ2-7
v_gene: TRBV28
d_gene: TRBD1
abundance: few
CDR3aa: CASSGAPGTGLHEQYF
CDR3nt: TGTGCCAGCAGTGGAGCACCCGGGACAGGGTTGCACGAGCAGTACTTC

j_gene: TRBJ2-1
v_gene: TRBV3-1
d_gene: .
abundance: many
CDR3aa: CASSHMGSYNEQFF
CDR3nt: TGTGCCAGCAGCCACATGGGCTCCTACAATGAGCAGTTCTTC

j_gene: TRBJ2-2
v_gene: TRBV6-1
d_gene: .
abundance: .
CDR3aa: CASSDKVFAGELFF
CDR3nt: TGTGCCAGCAGTGACAAGGTGTTCGCCGGGGAGCTGTTTTTT

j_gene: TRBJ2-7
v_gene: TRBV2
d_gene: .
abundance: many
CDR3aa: CASNPQTSYEQYF
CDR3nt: TGTGCCAGCAATCCTCAGACCTCCTACGAGCAGTACTTC

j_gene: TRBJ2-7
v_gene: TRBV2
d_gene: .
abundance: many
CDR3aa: CASKTPSSYEQYF
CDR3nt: TGTGCCAGCAAGACACCCTCCTCCTACGAGCAGTACTTC

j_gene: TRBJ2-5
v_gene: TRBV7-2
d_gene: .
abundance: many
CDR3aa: CASRPGHQETQYF
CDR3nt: TGTGCCAGCAGACCAGGACACCAAGAGACCCAGTACTTC

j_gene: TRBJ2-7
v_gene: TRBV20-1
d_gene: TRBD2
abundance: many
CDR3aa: CSAKREGRAEQYF
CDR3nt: TGCAGTGCTAAGCGGGAGGGCCGGGCCGAGCAGTACTTC

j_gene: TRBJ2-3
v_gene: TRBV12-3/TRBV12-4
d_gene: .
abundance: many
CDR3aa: CASSFSIAADTQYF
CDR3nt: TGTGCCAGCAGTTTCTCTATAGCGGCAGATACGCAGTATTTT

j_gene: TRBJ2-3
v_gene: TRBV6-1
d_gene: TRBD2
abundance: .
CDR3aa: CASSEAGVVRTDTQYF
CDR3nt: TGTGCCAGCAGTGAGGCGGGAGTGGTCCGCACAGATACGCAGTATTTT

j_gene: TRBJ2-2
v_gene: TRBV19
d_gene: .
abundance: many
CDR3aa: CASSMSRLGTGELFF
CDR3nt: TGTGCCAGTAGTATGTCGAGATTGGGTACCGGGGAGCTGTTTTTT

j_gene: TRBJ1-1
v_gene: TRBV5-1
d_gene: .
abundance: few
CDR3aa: CASSLYQGTGTEAFF
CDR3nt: TGCGCCAGCAGCTTGTACCAGGGCACGGGCACTGAAGCTTTCTTT

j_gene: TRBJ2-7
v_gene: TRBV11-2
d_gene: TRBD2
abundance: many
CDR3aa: CASSLMVAGGGEQYF
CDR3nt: TGTGCCAGCAGCTTAATGGTTGCGGGAGGGGGCGAGCAGTACTTC

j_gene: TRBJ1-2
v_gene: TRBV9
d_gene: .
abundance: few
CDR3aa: CASSVVEGYGYTF
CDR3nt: TGTGCCAGCAGCGTAGTGGAGGGGTATGGCTACACCTTC

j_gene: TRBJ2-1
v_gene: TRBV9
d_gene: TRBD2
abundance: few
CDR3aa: CASSVGTSGMGEQFF
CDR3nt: TGTGCCAGCAGCGTAGGAACTAGCGGGATGGGTGAGCAGTTCTTC

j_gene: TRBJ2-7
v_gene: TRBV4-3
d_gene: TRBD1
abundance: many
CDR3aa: CASSWGTGSREQYF
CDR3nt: TGCGCCAGCAGCTGGGGGACAGGGTCACGCGAGCAGTACTTC

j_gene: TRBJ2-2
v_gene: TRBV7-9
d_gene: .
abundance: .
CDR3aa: CASSPVWAGELFF
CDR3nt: TGTGCCAGCAGCCCGGTTTGGGCCGGGGAGCTGTTTTTT

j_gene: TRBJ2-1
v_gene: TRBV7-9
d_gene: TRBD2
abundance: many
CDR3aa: CASSTLREEAYNEQFF
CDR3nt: TGTGCCAGCAGCACCCTGCGGGAGGAAGCCTACAATGAGCAGTTCTTC

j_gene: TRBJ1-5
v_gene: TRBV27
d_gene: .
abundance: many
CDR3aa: CASSSWGPNQPQHF
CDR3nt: TGTGCCAGCAGTTCTTGGGGCCCCAATCAGCCCCAGCATTTT

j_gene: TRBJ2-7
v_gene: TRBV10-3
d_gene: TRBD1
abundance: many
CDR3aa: CAISPGQLFTYEQYF
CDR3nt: TGTGCCATCAGCCCGGGACAGTTATTTACCTACGAGCAGTACTTC

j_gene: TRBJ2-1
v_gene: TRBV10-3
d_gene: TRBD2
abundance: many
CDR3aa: CAISESGLAGENEQFF
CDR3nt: TGTGCCATCAGTGAGTCAGGGCTAGCGGGAGAAAATGAGCAGTTCTTC

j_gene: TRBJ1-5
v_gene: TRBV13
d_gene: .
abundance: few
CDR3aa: CASSRRGPNQPQHF
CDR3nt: TGTGCCAGCAGCCGTCGGGGGCCCAATCAGCCCCAGCATTTT

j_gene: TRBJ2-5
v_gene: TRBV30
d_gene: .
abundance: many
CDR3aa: CAWSAQPQETQYF
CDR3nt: TGTGCCTGGAGCGCTCAGCCTCAAGAGACCCAGTACTTC

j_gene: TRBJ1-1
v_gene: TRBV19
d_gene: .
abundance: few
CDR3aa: CASQPRGLNTEAFF
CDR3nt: TGTGCCAGTCAACCAAGAGGATTGAACACTGAAGCTTTCTTT

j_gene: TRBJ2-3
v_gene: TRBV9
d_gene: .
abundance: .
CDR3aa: CASSVLPISQGTDTQYF
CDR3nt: TGTGCCAGCAGCGTCCTACCCATCAGTCAAGGCACAGATACGCAGTATTTT

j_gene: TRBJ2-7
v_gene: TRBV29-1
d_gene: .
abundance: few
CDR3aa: CSVGYVVHEQYF
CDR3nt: TGCAGCGTTGGATATGTGGTCCACGAGCAGTACTTC

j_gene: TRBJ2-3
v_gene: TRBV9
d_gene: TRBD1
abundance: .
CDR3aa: CASSDRDRGQADTQYF
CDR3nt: TGTGCCAGCAGCGACCGGGACAGGGGGCAGGCAGATACGCAGTATTTT

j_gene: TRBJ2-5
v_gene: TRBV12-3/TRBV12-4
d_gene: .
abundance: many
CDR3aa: CASSYRVAPWDPKETQYF
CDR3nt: TGTGCCAGCAGTTACCGGGTAGCGCCCTGGGACCCTAAAGAGACCCAGTACTTC

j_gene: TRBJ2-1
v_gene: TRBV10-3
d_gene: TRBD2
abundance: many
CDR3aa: CAISEREAYNEQFF
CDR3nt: TGTGCCATCAGTGAGCGGGAGGCCTACAATGAGCAGTTCTTC

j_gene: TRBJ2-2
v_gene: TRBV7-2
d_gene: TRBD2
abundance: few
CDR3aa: CASSLAYGSGRGSTGELFF
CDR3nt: TGTGCCAGCAGCTTAGCGTACGGTAGCGGGCGGGGGAGCACCGGGGAGCTGTTTTTT

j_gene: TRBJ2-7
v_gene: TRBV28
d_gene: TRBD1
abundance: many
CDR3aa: CASRPQTGIYEQYF
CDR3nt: TGTGCCAGCAGACCCCAGACAGGGATCTACGAGCAGTACTTC

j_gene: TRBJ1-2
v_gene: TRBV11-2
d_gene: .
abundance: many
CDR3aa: CASSPTTRTNSYGYTF
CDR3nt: TGTGCCAGCAGCCCCACAACTAGGACCAACTCCTATGGCTACACCTTC

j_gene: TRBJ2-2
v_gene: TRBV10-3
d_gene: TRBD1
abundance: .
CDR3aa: CAVATGQGARDGELFF
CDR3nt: TGTGCCGTCGCCACTGGACAGGGGGCTAGGGACGGGGAGCTGTTTTTT

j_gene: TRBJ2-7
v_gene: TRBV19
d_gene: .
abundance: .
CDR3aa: CASSIDVRPYEQYF
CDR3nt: TGTGCCAGTAGTATAGACGTCAGACCCTACGAGCAGTACTTC

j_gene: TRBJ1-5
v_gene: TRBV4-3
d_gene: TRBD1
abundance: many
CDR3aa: CASSQDRDLNQPQHF
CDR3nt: TGCGCCAGCAGTCAGGACAGGGACCTAAATCAGCCCCAGCATTTT

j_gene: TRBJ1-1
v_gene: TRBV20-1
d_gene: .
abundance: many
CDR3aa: CSARAITAEAFF
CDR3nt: TGCAGTGCTAGAGCTATAACAGCAGAAGCTTTCTTT

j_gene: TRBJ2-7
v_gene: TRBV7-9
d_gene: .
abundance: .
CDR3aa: CASSLAGTYPYEQYF
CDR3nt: TGTGCCAGCAGCTTAGCCGGGACGTACCCCTACGAGCAGTACTTC

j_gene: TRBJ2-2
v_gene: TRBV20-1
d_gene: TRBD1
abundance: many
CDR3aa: CSARGDSANTGELFF
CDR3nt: TGCAGTGCTAGAGGGGACAGTGCGAACACCGGGGAGCTGTTTTTT

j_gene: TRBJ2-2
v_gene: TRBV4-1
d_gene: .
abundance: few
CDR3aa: CASSITGGRYTGELFF
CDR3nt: TGCGCCAGCAGCATAACCGGGGGCAGGTACACCGGGGAGCTGTTTTTT

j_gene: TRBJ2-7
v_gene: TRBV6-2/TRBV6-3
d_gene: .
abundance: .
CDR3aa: CASAIGQGGYEQYF
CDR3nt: TGTGCCAGCGCCATTGGACAGGGAGGGTACGAGCAGTACTTC

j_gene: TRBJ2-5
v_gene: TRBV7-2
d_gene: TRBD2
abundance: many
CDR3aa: CASSAGLAGSETQYF
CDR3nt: TGTGCCAGCAGCGCAGGACTAGCGGGTTCGGAGACCCAGTACTTC

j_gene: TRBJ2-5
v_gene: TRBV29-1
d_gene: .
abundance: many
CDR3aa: CSALQMNAGNQYF
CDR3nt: TGCAGCGCCCTCCAGATGAACGCAGGGAACCAGTACTTC

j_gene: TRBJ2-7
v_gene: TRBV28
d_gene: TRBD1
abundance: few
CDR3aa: CATLGTGYEQYF
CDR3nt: TGTGCCACTCTTGGGACAGGGTACGAGCAGTACTTC

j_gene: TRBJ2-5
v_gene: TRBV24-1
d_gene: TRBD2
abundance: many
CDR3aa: CATSESLAGGRGKETQYF
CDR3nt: TGTGCCACCAGTGAGTCACTAGCGGGAGGAAGGGGTAAAGAGACCCAGTACTTC

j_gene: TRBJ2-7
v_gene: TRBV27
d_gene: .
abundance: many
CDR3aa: CASSFSTGSQALYEQYF
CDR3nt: TGTGCCAGCAGTTTTTCGACAGGTAGTCAGGCGCTCTACGAGCAGTACTTC

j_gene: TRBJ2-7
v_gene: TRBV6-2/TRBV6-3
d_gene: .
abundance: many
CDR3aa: CASTAVTTYEQYF
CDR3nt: TGTGCCAGCACCGCGGTCACAACCTACGAGCAGTACTTC

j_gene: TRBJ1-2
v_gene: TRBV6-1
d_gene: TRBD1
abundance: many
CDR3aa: CASSDVGTGESTGYTF
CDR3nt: TGTGCCAGCAGTGACGTCGGGACAGGCGAGTCTACTGGCTACACCTTC

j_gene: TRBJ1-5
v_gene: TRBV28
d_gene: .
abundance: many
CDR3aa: CASRPTRGFRQPQHF
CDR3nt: TGTGCCAGCAGACCGACAAGGGGGTTTCGACAGCCCCAGCATTTT